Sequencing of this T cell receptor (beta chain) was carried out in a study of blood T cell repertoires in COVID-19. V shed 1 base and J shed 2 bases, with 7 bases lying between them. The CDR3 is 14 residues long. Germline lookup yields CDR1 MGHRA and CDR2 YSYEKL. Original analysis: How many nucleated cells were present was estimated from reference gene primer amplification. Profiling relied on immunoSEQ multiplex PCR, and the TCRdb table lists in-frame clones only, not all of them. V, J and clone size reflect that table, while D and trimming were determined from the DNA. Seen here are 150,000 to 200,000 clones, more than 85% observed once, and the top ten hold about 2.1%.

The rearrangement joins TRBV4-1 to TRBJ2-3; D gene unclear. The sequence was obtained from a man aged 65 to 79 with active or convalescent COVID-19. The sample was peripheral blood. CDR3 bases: TGCGCCAGCAGCCAAGTCCCAGACACAGATACGCAGTATTTT. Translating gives CASSQVPDTDTQYF.